This T cell receptor (beta chain) emerged from a study of T cell responses to AZD1222 COVID-19 vaccine. Profiled with immunoSEQ multiplex PCR; TCRdb holds only in-frame clones, not every one. The sample carries 160,000 or so clones, approximately 90% recorded once. This clone was counted once. V was clipped by 2 bases and J by 5 bases, with 11 bases between them. This CDR3 has 15 amino acids. The germline gives CDR1 KGHDR, CDR2 SFDVKD. Sequencing used peripheral blood, obtained 28 days after the second AZD1222 dose. The TCR sequence derives from an adult who received the AZD1222 COVID-19 vaccine. The chain has TRBV24-1 and TRBJ1-4; a possible D gene is TRBD1 (5 bases). CDR3 nucleotides: TGTGCCACCAGTGATTCGTCCCAGGGCAATGAAAAACTGTTTTTT. As protein: CATSDSSQGNEKLFF.